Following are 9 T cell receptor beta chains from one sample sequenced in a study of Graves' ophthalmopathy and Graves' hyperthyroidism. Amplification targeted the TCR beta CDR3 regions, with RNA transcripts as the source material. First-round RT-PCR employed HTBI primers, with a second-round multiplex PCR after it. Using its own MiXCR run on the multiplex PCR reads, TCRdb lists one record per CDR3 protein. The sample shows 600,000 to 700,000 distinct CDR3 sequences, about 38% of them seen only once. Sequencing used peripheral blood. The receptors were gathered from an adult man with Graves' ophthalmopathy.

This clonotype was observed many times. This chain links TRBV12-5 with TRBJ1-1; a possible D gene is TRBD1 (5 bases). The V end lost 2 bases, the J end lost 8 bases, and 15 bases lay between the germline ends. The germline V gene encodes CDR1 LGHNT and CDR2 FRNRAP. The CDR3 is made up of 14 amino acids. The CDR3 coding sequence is TGTGCTAGTGGTTTGAGGGGACGAGGGAGGGAAGCTTTCTTT. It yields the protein CASGLRGRGREAFF.

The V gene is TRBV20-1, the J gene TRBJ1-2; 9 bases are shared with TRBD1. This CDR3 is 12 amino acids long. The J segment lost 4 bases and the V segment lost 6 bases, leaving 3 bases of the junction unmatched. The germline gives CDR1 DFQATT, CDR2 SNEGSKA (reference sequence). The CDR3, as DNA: TGCAGTGCCCGGACAGGGGCCTATGGCTACACCTTC. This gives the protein CSARTGAYGYTF.

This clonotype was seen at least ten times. CDR3 nucleotide sequence: TGTGCCAGCAGAGACAGGGAACCATCGCCCCAGCATTTT. Protein sequence: CASRDREPSPQHF. The chain has TRBV2 and TRBJ1-5; 7 bases are shared with TRBD1. The germline gives CDR1 SNHLY, CDR2 FYNNEI. The CDR3 sequence is 13 residues long. Unmatched junction bases numbered 8, after V lost 6 bases and J lost 9 bases.

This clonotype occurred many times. CDR3 in amino acids: CSATSIPSGSEKLFF. DNA of the CDR3: TGCAGTGCTACCTCTATCCCATCGGGCTCTGAAAAACTGTTTTTT. The genes are TRBV20-1 and TRBJ1-4; D is uncertain. The CDR3 totals 15 residues. Germline loops: CDR1 DFQATT, CDR2 SNEGSKA (reference sequence). V was pared by 4 bases and J by 7 bases, with 19 bases between.

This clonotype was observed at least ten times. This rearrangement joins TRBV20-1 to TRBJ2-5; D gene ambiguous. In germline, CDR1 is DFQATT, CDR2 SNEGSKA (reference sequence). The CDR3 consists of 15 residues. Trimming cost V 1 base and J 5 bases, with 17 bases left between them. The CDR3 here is CSARVMGPKVETQYF. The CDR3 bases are TGCAGTGCTAGAGTAATGGGCCCAAAAGTGGAGACCCAGTACTTC.

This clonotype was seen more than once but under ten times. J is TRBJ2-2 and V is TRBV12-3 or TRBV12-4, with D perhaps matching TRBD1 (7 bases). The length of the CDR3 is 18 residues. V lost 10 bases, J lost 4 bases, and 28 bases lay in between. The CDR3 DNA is TGTGCCACCCGGGACAGACTAGACCACTCGACATTCACCGGGGAGCTGTTTTTT. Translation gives CATRDRLDHSTFTGELFF.

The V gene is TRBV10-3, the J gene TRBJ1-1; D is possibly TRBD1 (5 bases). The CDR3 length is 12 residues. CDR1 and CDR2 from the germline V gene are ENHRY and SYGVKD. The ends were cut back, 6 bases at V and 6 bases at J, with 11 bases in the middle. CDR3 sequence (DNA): TGTGCCATCAGACATAGGGGTGCTGAAGCTTTCTTT. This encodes CAIRHRGAEAFF.

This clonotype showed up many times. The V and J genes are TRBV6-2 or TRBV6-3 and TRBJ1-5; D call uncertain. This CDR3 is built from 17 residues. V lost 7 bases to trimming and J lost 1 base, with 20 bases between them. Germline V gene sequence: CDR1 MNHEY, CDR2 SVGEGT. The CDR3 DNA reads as TGTGCCAGCAAGATTCAATCCGGGTTCGAGAGCAATCAGCCCCAGCATTTT. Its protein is CASKIQSGFESNQPQHF.

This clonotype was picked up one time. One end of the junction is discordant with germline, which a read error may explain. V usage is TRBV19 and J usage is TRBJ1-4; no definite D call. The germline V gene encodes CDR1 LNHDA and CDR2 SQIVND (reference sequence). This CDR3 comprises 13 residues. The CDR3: CASSMVTNEELFF. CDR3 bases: TGTGCCAGTAGTATGGTCACTAATGAAGAACTGTTTTTT.